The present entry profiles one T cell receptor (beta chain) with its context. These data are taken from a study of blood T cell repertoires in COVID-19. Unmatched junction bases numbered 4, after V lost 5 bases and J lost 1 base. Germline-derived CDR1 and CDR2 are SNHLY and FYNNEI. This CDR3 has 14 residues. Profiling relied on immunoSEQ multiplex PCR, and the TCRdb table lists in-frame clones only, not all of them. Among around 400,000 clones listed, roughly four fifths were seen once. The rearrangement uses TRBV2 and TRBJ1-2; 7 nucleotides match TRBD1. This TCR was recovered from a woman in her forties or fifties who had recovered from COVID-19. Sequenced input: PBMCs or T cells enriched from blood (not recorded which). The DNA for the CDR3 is TGTGCCAGCAGTTCAGGGGGAAGTAACTATGGCTACACCTTC. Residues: CASSSGGSNYGYTF.